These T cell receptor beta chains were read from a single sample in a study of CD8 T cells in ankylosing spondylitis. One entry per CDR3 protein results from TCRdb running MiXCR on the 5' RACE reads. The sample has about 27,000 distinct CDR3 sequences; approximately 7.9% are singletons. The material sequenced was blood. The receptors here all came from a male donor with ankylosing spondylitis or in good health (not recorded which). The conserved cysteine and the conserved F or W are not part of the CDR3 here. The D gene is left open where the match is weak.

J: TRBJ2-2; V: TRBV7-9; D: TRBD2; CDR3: ASSFGRVRSTGELF
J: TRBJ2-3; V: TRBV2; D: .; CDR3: ASRQKSTDTQY
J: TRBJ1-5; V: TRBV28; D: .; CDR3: ASSPSGRDSNQPQH
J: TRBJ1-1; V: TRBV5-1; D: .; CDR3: ASSTGTGNTEAF
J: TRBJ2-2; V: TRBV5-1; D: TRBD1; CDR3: ASSLGDRGPGELF
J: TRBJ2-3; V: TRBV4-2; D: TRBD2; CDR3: ASSLGSGGLAGGTDTQY
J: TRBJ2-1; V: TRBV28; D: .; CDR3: ASSSPIHAPL
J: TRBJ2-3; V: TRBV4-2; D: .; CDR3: ASSHAGRGDTQY
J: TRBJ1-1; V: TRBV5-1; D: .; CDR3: ASSFNSRNTEAF
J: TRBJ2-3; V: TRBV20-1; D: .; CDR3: SALAASGRTDTQY
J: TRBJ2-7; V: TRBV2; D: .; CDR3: ASSALVSSYEQY
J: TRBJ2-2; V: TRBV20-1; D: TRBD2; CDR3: SAETSGGAAGELF
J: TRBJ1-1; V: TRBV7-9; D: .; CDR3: ASSLPGRNTEAF
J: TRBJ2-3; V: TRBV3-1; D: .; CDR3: ASSQDSGRTDTQY
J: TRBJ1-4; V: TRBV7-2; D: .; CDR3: ASSLVGPVTNEKLF
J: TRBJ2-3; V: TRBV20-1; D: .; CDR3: SARQAAPVFTQY
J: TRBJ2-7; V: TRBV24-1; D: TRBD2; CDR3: ATSDPTSSGEQY
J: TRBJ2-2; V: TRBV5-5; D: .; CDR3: ASSLALGAGELF
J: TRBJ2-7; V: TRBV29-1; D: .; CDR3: SVSDDRSYEQY
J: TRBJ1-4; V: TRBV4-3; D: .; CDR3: ASSRGAGQLF
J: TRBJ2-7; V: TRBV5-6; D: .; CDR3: ASSFGPSSEQY
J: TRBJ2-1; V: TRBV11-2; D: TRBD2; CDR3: ASSPGLAGAYNEQF
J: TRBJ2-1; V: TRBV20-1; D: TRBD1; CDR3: SAGQGYNEQF
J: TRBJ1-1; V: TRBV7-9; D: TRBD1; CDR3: ASSRNGQGMNTEAF
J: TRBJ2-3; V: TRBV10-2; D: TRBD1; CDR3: ARQGVRTDTQY
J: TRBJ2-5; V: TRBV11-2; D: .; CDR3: ASSFAEETQY
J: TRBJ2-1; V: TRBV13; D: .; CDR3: ASSPPRQGPDEQF
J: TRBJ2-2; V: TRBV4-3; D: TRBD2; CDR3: ASSHPSGGVNTRELF
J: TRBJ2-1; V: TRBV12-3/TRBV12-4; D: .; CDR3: ASSSTGTYNEQF
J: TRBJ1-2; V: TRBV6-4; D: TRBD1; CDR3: ASKGQGLEGYT
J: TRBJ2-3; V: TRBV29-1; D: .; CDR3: SVDDGKRADTQY
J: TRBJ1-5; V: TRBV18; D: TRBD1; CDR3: ASSAGQGDQPQH
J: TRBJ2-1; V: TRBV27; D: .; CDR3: ASSYRANNEQF
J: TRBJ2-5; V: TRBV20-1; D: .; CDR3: SAGPLRLQETQY